The source of this T cell receptor beta chain is a study of control samples from healthy donors and cancer patients. CDR3 length: 18 amino acids. Germline V gene data show CDR1 as SGHRS and CDR2 as YFSETQ. V was clipped by 1 base and J by 5 bases; unmatched bases: 14. Assay: immunoSEQ multiplex PCR; the TCRdb copy retains only in-frame clones and omits some. The sample shows under 70,000 clones, about nine tenths of them seen only once. Specimen: PBMCs. The J gene is TRBJ1-1, the V gene TRBV5-1; 10 bases align to TRBD1. The clonotype was recovered from a woman aged 45-65 years with colorectal cancer. In DNA, the CDR3 is TGCGCCAGCAGCTTGATACCGGGACAGGGGAGGGGGAGGACTGAAGCTTTCTTT. Translating it yields CASSLIPGQGRGRTEAFF.